One sample yielded the 30 T cell receptor beta chains listed below, sequenced in a study of shared clonotypes between healthy human individuals. Repertoires were generated with immunoSEQ multiplex PCR, while TCRdb's copy carries only in-frame clones and drops some. The sample consists of roughly 1 million clones, around 78% of them appearing once. Sequenced sample: memory CD4+ T cells from PBMCs. Subset denoted: CD45RA-negative fraction. These receptor sequences come from a man between 18 and 35 years old in good health. Some clones in this sample may be carry-over from other donors' samples.

This clone appeared once. The rearrangement joins TRBV7-9 to TRBJ2-7, with D perhaps TRBD2 (6 bases). Deletions cut 2 bases from V and 1 base from J, with 12 bases between. CDR1 is SEHNR and CDR2 is FQNEAQ in the germline V gene (reference sequence). The CDR3 runs 15 residues. CDR3 sequence reads: CASSLYGEESYEQYF. The CDR3 DNA is TGTGCCAGCAGCTTATACGGGGAGGAATCCTACGAGCAGTACTTC.

This clone appeared a few times. The chain links TRBV21-1 to TRBJ2-3; no DNA check was done on the table's D call, TRBD2. TRBV21-1 is given as a pseudogene. The CDR3 runs to 16 residues. The CDR3 here is CASSKVTSGVTDTQYF. CDR3 in DNA: TGTGCCAGCAGCAAAGTCACTAGCGGAGTGACAGATACGCAGTATTTT.

This clone appeared a single time. The V call is TRBV5-6, the J call TRBJ2-7; 10 positions match TRBD1. V gave up 3 bases and J gave up 3 bases; unmatched junction bases: 6. The CDR3 totals 15 residues. Germline values: CDR1 SGHDT, CDR2 YYEEEE. In nucleotides, the CDR3 is TGTGCCAGCAGCTGGCCGGGACAGGGGAACTACGAGCAGTACTTC. This translates into CASSWPGQGNYEQYF.

The CDR3 nucleotides are TGTGCCAGCAGTACGGGGTTGGGGGAGCAGTTCTTC. Translated, it gives CASSTGLGEQFF. The chain is built from TRBV6-5 and TRBJ2-1, with D possibly matching TRBD2 (5 bases). Trimming removed 5 bases from V and 10 bases from J, with 12 bases in between. Germline CDR1 MNHEY, CDR2 SVGAGI. CDR3 size: 12 residues.

The chain employs TRBV5-1 and TRBJ2-5; 10 bases are shared with TRBD1. The V gene end was trimmed by 6 bases and the J gene end by 5 bases; junction bases not matched to a gene: 10. The CDR3 loop spans 15 amino acids. Germline lookup yields CDR1 SGHRS and CDR2 YFSETQ. In DNA, the CDR3 is TGCGCCAGCAAGACGCGGACAGGGGGGACGGAGACCCAGTACTTC. Its protein product is CASKTRTGGTETQYF.

Only one count was recorded for this clone. Distinct nucleotide sequences in the sample also encode this CDR3. The chain carries TRBV9 and TRBJ2-3; D is unresolved. The germline V gene encodes CDR1 SGDLS and CDR2 YYNGEE. The CDR3 is 11 residues long. The V end was cut by 3 bases, the J end by 3 bases, with 2 bases between. The CDR3 loop reads CASSATDTQYF. The DNA for the CDR3 is TGTGCCAGCAGCGCAACAGATACGCAGTATTTT.

The V call is TRBV27, the J call TRBJ2-2, with unresolved D. Germline V lookup: CDR1 MNHEY, CDR2 SMNVEV (reference sequence). V was trimmed by 5 bases and J by 1 base, leaving 11 bases between them. CDR3 length equals 15 residues. DNA of the CDR3: TGTGCCAGCAGTGAGTGGGGTGTGAACACCGGGGAGCTGTTTTTT. Translation: CASSEWGVNTGELFF.

V gene TRBV10-3 combines with J gene TRBJ2-7, with 10 bases fitting TRBD1. The CDR3 has 15 residues. Germline CDR1 and CDR2: ENHRY and SYGVKD. The V segment lost 2 bases and the J segment 4 bases; nucleotides outside the gene matches: 5. The CDR3: CAISEGRTGGYEQYF. CDR3 nucleotide sequence: TGTGCCATCAGTGAGGGAAGGACAGGGGGATACGAGCAGTACTTC.

The chain combines TRBV25-1 with TRBJ2-1, with 10 bases matching TRBD2. The junction had 5 bases not matched to a gene; V was cut back by 3 bases and J by 9 bases. The CDR3 extends over 14 amino acids. Germline CDR1 MGHDK, CDR2 SYGVNS. CDR3 DNA: TGTGCCAGCAGTGAGAATAGCGGGAGGAGTGAGCAGTTCTTC. Its translation is CASSENSGRSEQFF.

This sequence joins TRBV6-5 and TRBJ2-3; D may be TRBD2 (6 bases). V lost 3 bases and J 0 bases, leaving 7 bases between the germline ends. The CDR3 loop spans 14 amino acids. Germline V lookup: CDR1 MNHEY, CDR2 SVGAGI. CDR3 region: CASSYGGSTDTQYF. DNA of the CDR3: TGTGCCAGCAGTTATGGGGGGAGCACAGATACGCAGTATTTT.

Comment on this clone: Only one base separates this from a far larger clonotype, so it likely reflects a read error. The CDR3, as DNA: TGTGCCAGCAGCTTGACAGCAACTAATGAAAAACTGTTTTTT. Translation gives CASSLTATNEKLFF. This chain joins TRBV5-4 and TRBJ1-4; no definite D call. Trimming cost V 1 base and J 0 bases, with 4 bases left between them. The CDR3 loop spans 14 amino acids. The germline V gene encodes CDR1 SGHNT and CDR2 YYREEE (reference sequence).

This clone occurred a few times. This CDR3 is also generated by other DNA sequences in the sample. The J gene is TRBJ1-1, the V gene TRBV19; D remains ambiguous. The V end lost 3 bases, the J end lost 5 bases, and 7 bases lay between the germline ends. The germline CDR1 and CDR2 sequences are LNHDA and SQIVND (reference sequence). This CDR3 spans 12 amino acids. The CDR3 loop is CASSIRGTEAFF. The CDR3 bases are TGTGCCAGTAGTATTCGCGGGACTGAAGCTTTCTTT.

The chain has TRBV25-1 and TRBJ1-4; D perhaps matches TRBD1 (6 bases). This CDR3 is 15 amino acids long. Germline loops: CDR1 MGHDK, CDR2 SYGVNS. V dropped 4 bases and J dropped 3 bases, with 12 bases sitting between them. The CDR3 protein is CASSGRTGSNEKLFF. The CDR3, as DNA: TGTGCCAGCAGTGGTAGAACAGGGTCTAATGAAAAACTGTTTTTT. Drawing the rest from reference TRBV25-1 and TRBJ1-4, the complete variable domain is EADIYQTPRYLVIGTGKKITLECSQTMGHDKMYWYQQDPGMELHLIHYSYGVNSTEKGDLSSESTVSRIRTEHFPLTLESARPSHTSQYLCASSGRTGSNEKLFFGSGTQLSVL.

The chain combines TRBV10-3 with TRBJ1-3, with D perhaps TRBD1 (5 bases). Germline CDR1 reads ENHRY; CDR2 reads SYGVKD. Trimming pared 5 bases from V and 0 bases from J, leaving 8 bases between. The CDR3 loop spans 14 amino acids. The CDR3 sequence is CAISTDSSGNTIYF. The CDR3 DNA follows: TGTGCCATCAGTACCGACAGCTCTGGAAACACCATATATTTT.

The rearrangement links TRBV5-6 to TRBJ2-1; D is unclear. There are 16 residues in the CDR3. Trimming cost V 1 base and J 9 bases, with 20 bases left between them. The germline CDR1 and CDR2 sequences are SGHDT and YYEEEE. The CDR3 bases are TGTGCCAGCAGCTTGTATGGCCCCGTTGCGCAAGGTGAGCAGTTCTTC. It translates to CASSLYGPVAQGEQFF.

This sequence joins TRBV30 and TRBJ1-3; no firm D call. V shed 8 bases and J shed 2 bases, with 10 bases lying between them. This CDR3 has 12 amino acids. Germline V gene sequence: CDR1 GTSNPN, CDR2 SVGIG (reference sequence). CDR3 protein: CALQRPGNTIYF. In DNA form, the CDR3 reads TGTGCCCTGCAAAGGCCTGGAAACACCATATATTTT.

The chain uses TRBV5-1 and TRBJ2-3; D is unresolved. The length of the CDR3 is 14 residues. The V gene's germline CDR1 is SGHRS and CDR2 YFSETQ. Between the trimmed V and J ends, which lost 1 base and 2 bases, there was a span of 8 bases. The CDR3 here is CASSLTQSTDTQYF. The CDR3 coding sequence is TGCGCCAGCAGCTTGACCCAATCCACAGATACGCAGTATTTT.

V and J are TRBV6-5 and TRBJ1-3; D remains ambiguous. The length of the CDR3 is 13 residues. Germline lookup yields CDR1 MNHEY and CDR2 SVGAGI. Trimming cost V 6 bases and J 1 base, with 7 bases left between them. CDR3 loop: CASRSPSGNTIYF. CDR3 coding DNA: TGTGCCAGCAGGAGCCCGTCTGGAAACACCATATATTTT.

This sequence joins TRBV7-7 and TRBJ2-1; D is possibly TRBD1 (6 bases). CDR3 length equals 11 residues. Germline values: CDR1 SSHAT, CDR2 FNYEAQ (reference sequence). Trimming cost V 11 bases and J 8 bases, with 13 bases left between them. The CDR3 region is CAAGGLDEQFF. The CDR3 DNA follows: TGTGCCGCTGGGGGCTTGGATGAGCAGTTCTTC.

V gene TRBV5-4 combines with J gene TRBJ2-5, with D possibly being TRBD2 (6 bases). The ends were cut back, 4 bases at V and 2 bases at J, with 12 bases in the middle. Germline V gene sequence: CDR1 SGHNT, CDR2 YYREEE (reference sequence). The CDR3 sequence is 14 residues long. The CDR3 region has the DNA TGTGCCAGCAGCCAAAGGGACTTTCAAGAGACCCAGTACTTC. Translation: CASSQRDFQETQYF.

The genes are TRBV11-2 and TRBJ2-2; D is unclear. V was pared by 3 bases and J by 6 bases, with 11 bases between. Germline V gene sequence: CDR1 SGHAT, CDR2 FQNNGV. The CDR3 length is 14 residues. CDR3 nucleotides: TGTGCCAGCAGCTTCACCACGGTGGCCGGGGAGCTGTTTTTT. Translated, it gives CASSFTTVAGELFF.

The rearrangement links TRBV6-5 to TRBJ2-7; D unresolved. Germline assignment: CDR1 MNHEY and CDR2 SVGAGI. The CDR3 consists of 12 residues. V was pared by 5 bases and J by 6 bases, with 11 bases between. The CDR3 loop reads CASSPRAAEQYF. DNA of the CDR3: TGTGCCAGCAGTCCCCGGGCCGCCGAGCAGTACTTC.

The chain is built from TRBV5-6 and TRBJ1-2; 7 bases fit TRBD1. Germline V CDR1 and CDR2: SGHDT, YYEEEE. This CDR3 has 14 residues. The ends lost 4 bases at V and 6 bases at J; junction bases unmatched: 9. The CDR3 sequence is CASSLRGARHGYTF. The CDR3 DNA reads TGTGCCAGCAGCCTCAGGGGGGCTAGGCATGGCTACACCTTC.

The CDR3 reads CASSLMRQGSQPQHF. The CDR3 nucleotides read TGTGCCAGCAGTTTAATGCGGCAGGGTAGTCAGCCCCAGCATTTT. The chain employs TRBV27 and TRBJ1-5; D is possibly TRBD1 (5 bases). The ends were cut back, 2 bases at V and 6 bases at J, with 14 bases in the middle. Germline-derived CDR1 and CDR2 are MNHEY and SMNVEV (reference sequence). The CDR3 runs to 15 residues.

The chain carries TRBV7-2 and TRBJ2-3; tentative D call: TRBD2 (5 bases). V lost 1 base and J lost 0, with 8 bases in between. In germline, CDR1 is SGHTA, CDR2 FQGNSA. The CDR3 has 15 amino acids. CDR3 sequence: CASSLERQSTDTQYF. The DNA for the CDR3 is TGTGCCAGCAGCTTAGAGCGGCAGAGCACAGATACGCAGTATTTT.

About this clone itself: Within the sample, other DNA sequences also encode this same CDR3. The J gene is TRBJ1-2, the V gene TRBV27; D is uncertain. This CDR3 has 13 residues. Trimming removed 3 bases from V and 4 bases from J, with 9 bases in between. CDR1 and CDR2 from the germline V gene are MNHEY and SMNVEV (reference sequence). The CDR3 nucleotides read TGTGCCAGCAGTTTGAGCAGAACCTATGGCTACACCTTC. Encoded protein: CASSLSRTYGYTF.

J is TRBJ2-1 and V is TRBV7-2; tentatively, D is TRBD1 (5 bases). Trimming removed 6 bases from V and 3 bases from J, with 12 bases in between. In germline, CDR1 is SGHTA, CDR2 FQGNSA. The CDR3 runs 14 residues. CDR3 coding DNA: TGTGCCAGCAGACAGGACGGATTCTACAATGAGCAGTTCTTC. As protein: CASRQDGFYNEQFF.

The CDR3 sequence is CASSLQSTDTQYF. As DNA, the CDR3 is TGTGCCAGCAGCTTGCAAAGCACAGATACGCAGTATTTT. V usage is TRBV5-5 and J usage is TRBJ2-3; no reliable D call. V was pared by 1 base and J by 0 bases, with 3 bases between. Germline-derived CDR1 and CDR2 are SGHKS and YYEKEE (reference sequence). The CDR3 extends over 13 amino acids.

The chain links TRBV7-3 to TRBJ2-1; 10 bases align to TRBD1. The CDR3 has 13 amino acids. The germline gives CDR1 SGHTA, CDR2 FQGTGA. Trimming at V came to 3 bases and at J to 14 bases, leaving 7 bases not matched to a gene. DNA of the CDR3: TGTGCCAGCAGCTTGGGGACAGGGGACGAAAAGTTCTTC. This codes for CASSLGTGDEKFF.

The chain uses TRBV28 and TRBJ2-5; TRBD2 aligns across 12 bases. With 5 bases clipped from V and 3 bases from J, the junction kept 10 bases outside the gene matches. The CDR3 consists of 17 residues. Germline V gene sequence: CDR1 MDHEN, CDR2 SYDVKM. CDR3 region: CASSPWTSGTAKETQYF. DNA of the CDR3: TGTGCCAGCAGTCCCTGGACTAGCGGGACAGCGAAAGAGACCCAGTACTTC.